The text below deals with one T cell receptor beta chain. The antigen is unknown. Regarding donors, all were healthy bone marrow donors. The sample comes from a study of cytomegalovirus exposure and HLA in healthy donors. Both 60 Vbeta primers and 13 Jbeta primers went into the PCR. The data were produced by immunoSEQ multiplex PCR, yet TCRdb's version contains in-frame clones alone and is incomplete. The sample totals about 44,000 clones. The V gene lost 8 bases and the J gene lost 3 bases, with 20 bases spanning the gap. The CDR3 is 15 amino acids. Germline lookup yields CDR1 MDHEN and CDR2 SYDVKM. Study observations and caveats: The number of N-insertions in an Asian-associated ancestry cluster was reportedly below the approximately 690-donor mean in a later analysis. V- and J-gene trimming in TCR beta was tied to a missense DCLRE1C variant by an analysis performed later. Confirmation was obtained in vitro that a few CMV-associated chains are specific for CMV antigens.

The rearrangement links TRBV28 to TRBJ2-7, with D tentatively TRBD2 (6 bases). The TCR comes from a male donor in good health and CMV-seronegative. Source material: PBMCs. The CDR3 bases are TGTGCCAGCGGTCAGACCGGGGGAACAAACTACGAGCAGTACTTC. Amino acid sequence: CASGQTGGTNYEQYF. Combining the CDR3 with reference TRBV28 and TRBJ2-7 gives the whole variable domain DVKVTQSSRYLVKRTGEKVFLECVQDMDHENMFWYRQDPGLGLRLIYFSYDVKMKEKGDIPEGYSVSREKKERFSLILESASTNQTSMYLCASGQTGGTNYEQYFGPGTRLTVT.